This entry describes one T cell receptor (beta chain). The sample comes from a study of T cells expressing NK-cell markers. The germline gives CDR1 SGHRS, CDR2 YFSETQ. This CDR3 is 15 amino acids long. TCRdb reprocessed the 5' RACE reads, with one entry per CDR3 protein and no DNA. In all, the sample yields some 440,000 distinct CDR3 sequences. This TCR derives from a woman aged 50 to 60 in good health. The gene calls are TRBV5-1 and TRBJ2-5; TCRdb's D call of TRBD1 is untestable without DNA. The sample taken for sequencing was blood T cells: a sorted CD56 or NKG2C T cell subset, CD4+ or CD8+ T cells, or bulk PBMC T cells (not recorded which). The CDR3 spells CASRRDRGPRETQYF.